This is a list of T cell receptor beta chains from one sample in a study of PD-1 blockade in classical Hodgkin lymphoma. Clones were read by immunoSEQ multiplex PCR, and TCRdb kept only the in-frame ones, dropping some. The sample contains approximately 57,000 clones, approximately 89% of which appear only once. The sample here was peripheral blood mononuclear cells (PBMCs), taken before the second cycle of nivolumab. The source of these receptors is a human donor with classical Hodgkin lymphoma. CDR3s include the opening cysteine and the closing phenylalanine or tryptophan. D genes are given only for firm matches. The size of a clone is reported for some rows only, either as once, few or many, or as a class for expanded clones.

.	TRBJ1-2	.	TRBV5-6	CASSLGSGGVYGYTF	TGTGCCAGCAGCTTGGGCAGCGGGGGAGTTTATGGCTACACCTTC
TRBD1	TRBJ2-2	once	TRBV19	CASRETGSTGELFF	TGTGCCAGTAGGGAGACAGGGAGTACCGGGGAGCTGTTTTTT
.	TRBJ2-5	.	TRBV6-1	CASRQVQQETQYF	TGTGCCAGCAGACAAGTACAGCAAGAGACCCAGTACTTC
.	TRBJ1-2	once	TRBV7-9	CASSLVGTPPEGDYGYTF	TGTGCCAGCAGCTTAGTTGGGACCCCCCCGGAGGGCGACTATGGCTACACCTTC
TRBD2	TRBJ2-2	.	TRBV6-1	CASRAGANTGELFF	TGTGCCAGCAGGGCGGGGGCGAACACCGGGGAGCTGTTTTTT
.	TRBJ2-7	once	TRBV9	CASSARDSHYEQYF	TGTGCCAGCAGCGCGCGGGACAGCCACTACGAGCAGTACTTC
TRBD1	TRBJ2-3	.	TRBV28	CASITGAADTQYF	TGTGCCAGCATTACAGGGGCGGCAGATACGCAGTATTTT
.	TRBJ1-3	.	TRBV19	CASSTLRDVSGNTIYF	TGTGCCAGTAGTACACTTCGGGACGTCTCTGGAAACACCATATATTTT
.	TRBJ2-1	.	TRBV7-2	CASSLSRATGNEQFF	TGTGCCAGCAGCTTGAGCAGGGCGACGGGGAATGAGCAGTTCTTC
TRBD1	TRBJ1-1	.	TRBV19	CASSWTGNTEAFF	TGTGCCAGTAGCTGGACAGGGAACACTGAAGCTTTCTTT
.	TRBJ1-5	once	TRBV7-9	CASSRGEDHQPQHF	TGTGCCAGCTCGCGAGGGGAAGATCATCAGCCCCAGCATTTT
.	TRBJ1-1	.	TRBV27	CASGNPGGANTEAFF	TGTGCCAGCGGTAATCCAGGTGGAGCAAACACTGAAGCTTTCTTT
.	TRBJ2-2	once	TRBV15	CATSRASRGGNTGELFF	TGTGCCACCAGCAGAGCCTCCAGGGGAGGGAACACCGGGGAGCTGTTTTTT
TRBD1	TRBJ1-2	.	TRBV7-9	CASSLPGQHYTF	TGTGCCAGCAGCTTACCGGGACAGCATTACACCTTC
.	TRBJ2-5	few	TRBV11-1	CASSLEPLGVAYQETQYF	TGTGCCAGCAGCTTAGAGCCCCTGGGGGTGGCGTACCAAGAGACCCAGTACTTC
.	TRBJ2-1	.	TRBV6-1	CASSETGAWEGNEQFF	TGTGCCAGCAGTGAGACGGGGGCATGGGAGGGGAATGAGCAGTTCTTC
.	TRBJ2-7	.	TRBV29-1	CSATGKNEQYF	TGCAGCGCAACAGGGAAGAACGAGCAGTACTTC
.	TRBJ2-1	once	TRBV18	CASSPGGSSYNEQFF	TGTGCCAGCTCACCAGGGGGGAGCTCCTACAATGAGCAGTTCTTC
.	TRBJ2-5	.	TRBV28	CASSPPVSWLSETQYF	TGTGCCAGCAGTCCCCCAGTGTCCTGGTTGTCAGAGACCCAGTACTTC
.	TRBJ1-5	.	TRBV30	CAWSVRGQTLNPQHF	TGTGCCTGGAGTGTACGAGGACAGACCCTAAATCCCCAGCATTTT
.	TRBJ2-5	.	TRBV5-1	CASSWDRGEETQYF	TGCGCCAGCAGCTGGGACCGGGGCGAAGAGACCCAGTACTTC
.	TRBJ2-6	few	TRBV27	CASSRDTSGANVLTF	TGTGCCAGCAGTCGGGACACCTCTGGGGCCAACGTCCTGACTTTC
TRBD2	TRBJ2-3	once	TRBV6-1	CASSEALASGGNTQYF	TGTGCCAGCAGTGAAGCGCTGGCTAGCGGGGGGAATACGCAGTATTTT
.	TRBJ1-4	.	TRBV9	CASSTDGPATNEKLFF	TGTGCCAGCAGCACAGACGGCCCGGCAACTAATGAAAAACTGTTTTTT
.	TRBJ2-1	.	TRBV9	CASSPGELYNEQFF	TGTGCCAGCAGCCCCGGGGAGCTCTACAATGAGCAGTTCTTC
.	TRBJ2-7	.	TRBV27	CASSPDRASDYGQYF	TGTGCCAGCAGTCCGGACAGAGCGTCCGATTACGGGCAGTACTTC
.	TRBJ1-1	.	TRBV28	CATWTGNTEAFF	TGTGCCACTTGGACGGGGAACACTGAAGCTTTCTTT
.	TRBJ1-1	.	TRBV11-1	CASSLDSPGRNTEAFF	TGTGCCAGCAGCTTAGATTCGCCAGGGCGAAACACTGAAGCTTTCTTT
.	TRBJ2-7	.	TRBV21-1	CAIPGGGSCCGYEQYF	TGTGCCATACCCGGGGGCGGGAGCTGTTGTGGCTACGAGCAGTACTTC
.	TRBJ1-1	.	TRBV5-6	CASSPRQNGNTEAFF	TGTGCCAGCAGTCCGAGACAGAACGGGAACACTGAAGCTTTCTTT
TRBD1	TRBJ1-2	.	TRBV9	CASSVGQDYGYTF	TGTGCCAGCAGCGTCGGACAGGACTATGGCTACACCTTC
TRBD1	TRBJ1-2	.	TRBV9	CASSASRDRTNYGYTF	TGTGCCAGCAGCGCCTCCCGGGACAGGACAAACTATGGCTACACCTTC
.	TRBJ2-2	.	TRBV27	CASSPLTVLAGELFF	TGTGCCAGCAGTCCACTGACAGTGTTAGCCGGGGAGCTGTTTTTT
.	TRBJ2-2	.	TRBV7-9	CASSLGAGTPNTGELFF	TGTGCCAGCAGCTTAGGAGCCGGGACCCCGAACACCGGGGAGCTGTTTTTT
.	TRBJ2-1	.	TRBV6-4	CASSDSEGAPYNEQFF	TGTGCCAGCAGTGACTCGGAGGGGGCCCCCTACAATGAGCAGTTCTTC
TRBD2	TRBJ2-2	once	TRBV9	CASRLAGNTGELFF	TGTGCCAGTCGGCTAGCGGGAAACACCGGGGAGCTGTTTTTT